The table lists the clone carrying this TCR beta chain with many counts. Its antigen is as yet unknown. This record comes from a study of regulatory T cells in long-lasting Graves disease. Study-wide points: When disease was persistent, TRBV28, TRBJ1-2 and TRBJ2-5 were the favored segments.

Described time point: persistent/refractory GD, antithyroid drugs over 5 years with positive TRAb. Extracted RNA from PBMCs served as the source of the TCR library. Through Arm-PCR of CDR3 regions and iRepertoire HTBI primers, TCR beta libraries were built. One entry per CDR3 protein results from TCRdb running MiXCR on the multiplex PCR reads. The sample carries a few hundred thousand distinct CDR3 sequences, around 23% recorded once. Germline loops: CDR1 LGHDT, CDR2 YNNKEL (reference sequence). The V gene lost 1 base and the J gene lost 5 bases, with 8 bases spanning the gap. This CDR3 spans 13 amino acids.

The sample was peripheral blood mononuclear cells (PBMCs), taken when the disease was refractory, from a patient treated with antithyroid drugs. This sequence originates from a woman between 35 and 50 years old with Graves disease. J is TRBJ1-1 and V is TRBV3-1; D is ambiguous. CDR3 DNA sequence: TGTGCCAGCAGCCAAGGCCAATATACTGAAGCTTTCTTT. As protein: CASSQGQYTEAFF.